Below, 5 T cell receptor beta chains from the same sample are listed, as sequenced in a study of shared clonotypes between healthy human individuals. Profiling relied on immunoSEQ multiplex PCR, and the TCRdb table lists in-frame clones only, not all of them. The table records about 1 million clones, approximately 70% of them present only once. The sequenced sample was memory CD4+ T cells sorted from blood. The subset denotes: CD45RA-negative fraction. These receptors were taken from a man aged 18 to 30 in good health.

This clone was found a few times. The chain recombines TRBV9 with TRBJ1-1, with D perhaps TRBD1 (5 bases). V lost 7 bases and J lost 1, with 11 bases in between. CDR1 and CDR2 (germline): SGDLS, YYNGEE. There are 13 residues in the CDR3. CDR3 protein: CASQRQPNTEAFF. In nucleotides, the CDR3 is TGTGCCAGCCAGAGACAGCCGAACACTGAAGCTTTCTTT.

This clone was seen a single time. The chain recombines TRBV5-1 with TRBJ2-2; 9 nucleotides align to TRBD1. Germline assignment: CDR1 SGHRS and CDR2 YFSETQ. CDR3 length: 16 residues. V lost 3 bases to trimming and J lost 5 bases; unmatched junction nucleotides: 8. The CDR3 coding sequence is TGCGCCAGCAGCTCGGCCGGGACAGGGTGGACCGGGGAGCTGTTTTTT. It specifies CASSSAGTGWTGELFF. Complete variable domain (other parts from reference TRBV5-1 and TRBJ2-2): KAGVTQTPRYLIKTRGQQVTLSCSPISGHRSVSWYQQTPGQGLQFLFEYFSETQRNKGNFPGRFSGRQFSNSRSEMNVSTLELGDSALYLCASSSAGTGWTGELFFGEGSRLTVL.

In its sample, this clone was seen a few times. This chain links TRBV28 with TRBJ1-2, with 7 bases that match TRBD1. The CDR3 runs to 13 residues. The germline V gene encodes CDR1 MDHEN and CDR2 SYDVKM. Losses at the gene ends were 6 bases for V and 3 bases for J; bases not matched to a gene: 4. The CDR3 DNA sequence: TGTGCCAGCAGGACCGGGACAGACTATGGCTACACCTTC. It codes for CASRTGTDYGYTF.

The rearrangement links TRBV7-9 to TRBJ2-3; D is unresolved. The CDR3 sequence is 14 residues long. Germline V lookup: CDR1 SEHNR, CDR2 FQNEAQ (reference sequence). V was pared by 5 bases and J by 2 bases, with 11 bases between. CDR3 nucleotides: TGTGCCAGCAGCCCCGATATCCTCACAGATACGCAGTATTTT. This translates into CASSPDILTDTQYF.

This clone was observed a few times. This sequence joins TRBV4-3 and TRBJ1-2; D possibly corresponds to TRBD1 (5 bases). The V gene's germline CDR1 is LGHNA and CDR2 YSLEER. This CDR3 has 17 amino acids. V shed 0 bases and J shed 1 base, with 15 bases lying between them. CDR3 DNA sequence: TGCGCCAGCAGCCAAGACGGAGGGGCTGGAGGTAACTATGGCTACACCTTC. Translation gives CASSQDGGAGGNYGYTF.